These 10 T cell receptor beta chains originate from one sample sequenced in a study of ipilimumab plus nivolumab after autologous stem cell transplantation. Profiling relied on immunoSEQ multiplex PCR, and the TCRdb table lists in-frame clones only, not all of them. The table shows 15,000 to 20,000 clones, with around 85% occurring only once. Sequenced material: PBMCs, taken in a trial of ipilimumab plus nivolumab as post-transplant consolidation. These receptors were obtained from a male donor with diffuse large B-cell lymphoma.

The CDR3 DNA sequence: TGTGCCAGCCAAGGGACAGCCGGGACTAATGAAAAACTGTTTTTT. Its protein is CASQGTAGTNEKLFF. This chain links TRBV21-1 with TRBJ1-4; TRBD1, the D gene given by the table, was not confirmed from the DNA. TRBV21-1 is shown as a pseudogene. The length of the CDR3 is 15 residues.

The chain employs TRBV6-1 and TRBJ2-1; TRBD1 matches at 11 bases. Germline V gene sequence: CDR1 MNHNS, CDR2 SASEGT. The CDR3 has 16 amino acids. Trimming cost V 0 bases and J 6 bases; bases outside gene matches: 4. The CDR3 sequence: CASSEAGTGGFNEQFF. Here the CDR3 DNA reads TGTGCCAGCAGTGAAGCCGGGACAGGGGGTTTCAATGAGCAGTTCTTC.

The V gene is TRBV20-1, the J gene TRBJ1-2, with D hard to call. Germline loops: CDR1 DFQATT, CDR2 SNEGSKA (reference sequence). The CDR3 contains 9 residues. Trimming removed 6 bases at V and 7 bases at J, with 6 bases between. The CDR3 region is CSAGVGYTF. CDR3 nucleotide sequence: TGCAGTGCCGGGGTTGGCTACACCTTC.

The chain recombines TRBV2 with TRBJ2-5; D gene ambiguous. Per germline, CDR1 SNHLY and CDR2 FYNNEI. This CDR3 contains 13 residues. Trimming pared 6 bases from V and 4 bases from J, leaving 12 bases between. The CDR3 bases are TGTGCCAGCAGGGAACAGTTTTTAGAGACCCAGTACTTC. Protein product: CASREQFLETQYF.

The J gene is TRBJ2-4, the V gene TRBV4-1; possible D gene TRBD2, 7 bases. With 0 bases removed from V and 4 bases from J, the gap between germline ends came to 22 bases. Germline V gene lookup returns CDR1 MGHRA and CDR2 YSYEKL. This CDR3 contains 19 residues. CDR3 residues: CASSQDPSKGGGTKNIQYF. CDR3 nucleotide sequence: TGCGCCAGCAGCCAAGATCCGAGCAAAGGGGGGGGGACTAAAAACATTCAGTACTTC.

The chain couples TRBV18 to TRBJ1-4; TRBD1 matches 7 bases. CDR3 size: 15 residues. V lost 2 bases and J lost 4; bases outside the gene matches: 4. The germline V gene has CDR1 KGHSH and CDR2 LQKENI. The CDR3 DNA reads TGTGCCAGCTCACCAACCCGGGACAGTAATGAAAAACTGTTTTTT. Translation gives CASSPTRDSNEKLFF.

V usage is TRBV6-5 and J usage is TRBJ1-1; 9 bases map to TRBD1. This CDR3 region has 13 residues. The germline gives CDR1 MNHEY, CDR2 SVGAGI. V shed 8 bases, J shed 1 base, and the junction held 2 bases outside the gene matches. CDR3 protein: CASGDRENTEAFF. The CDR3 DNA is TGTGCCAGCGGGGACAGGGAGAACACTGAAGCTTTCTTT.

CDR3: CASSGLAGARNEQFF. CDR3 DNA sequence: TGTGCCAGCAGCGGACTAGCGGGCGCTAGGAATGAGCAGTTCTTC. The rearrangement joins TRBV7-6 to TRBJ2-1; the match to TRBD2 covers 11 bases. Losses at the gene ends were 5 bases for V and 7 bases for J; bases not matched to a gene: 7. Germline CDR1 reads SGHVS; CDR2 reads FNYEAQ. The CDR3 runs to 15 residues.

With regard to this clone: In the same sample, other DNA sequences code for this CDR3. The CDR3: CASSEGGGYGYTF. CDR3 coding DNA: TGTGCCAGCAGTGAAGGAGGTGGCTATGGCTACACCTTC. The rearrangement uses TRBV2 and TRBJ1-2; D is unclear. V lost 1 base to trimming and J lost 4 bases, with 7 bases between them. This CDR3 is built from 13 residues. From germline, CDR1 is SNHLY and CDR2 FYNNEI.

This clone turned up a few times. V is TRBV18 and J is TRBJ1-1; D call uncertain. Per germline, CDR1 KGHSH and CDR2 LQKENI. V lost 2 bases to trimming and J lost 0 bases, with 7 bases between them. The CDR3 is 14 amino acids. The CDR3 DNA is TGTGCCAGCTCACCAGACAAATTGAACACTGAAGCTTTCTTT. Protein: CASSPDKLNTEAFF.